These 12 T cell receptor beta chains originate from one sample sequenced in a study of blood T cell repertoires in COVID-19. Sequencing was performed with immunoSEQ multiplex PCR; in TCRdb, only in-frame clones are kept and a portion is missing. The sample contains roughly 290,000 clones, 75% to 90% of which appear only once. The specimen was PBMCs or T cells enriched from blood (not recorded which). The receptors derive from a woman in her thirties or forties who had recovered from COVID-19.

This chain uses TRBV19 with TRBJ1-5; 8 nucleotides agree with TRBD1. Germline V gives CDR1 LNHDA, CDR2 SQIVND (reference sequence). V was clipped by 6 bases and J by 6 bases; unmatched bases: 7. The CDR3 is 14 amino acids. DNA for the CDR3: TGTGCCAGTAGATGGACAGGGACGGGTCAGCCCCAGCATTTT. Protein: CASRWTGTGQPQHF.

This clone has only one observation. The chain combines TRBV3-1 (or the pseudogene TRBV3-2) with TRBJ1-2, with TRBD1 identical over 10 bases. The ends lost 4 bases at V and 0 bases at J; junction bases unmatched: 8. Germline V gene lookup returns CDR1 LGHDT and CDR2 YNNKEL (reference sequence). The CDR3 is made up of 17 amino acids. CDR3 nucleotides: TGTGCCAGCAGCCGTTGGGACAGGGGAAAAGCTAACTATGGCTACACCTTC. It specifies CASSRWDRGKANYGYTF.

V gene TRBV18 combines with J gene TRBJ1-1; D might be TRBD1 (5 bases). V was clipped by 3 bases and J by 7 bases, with 9 bases between them. CDR1 is KGHSH and CDR2 is LQKENI in the germline V gene. This CDR3 contains 12 residues. The CDR3 sequence is CASSPLGDEAFF. Here the CDR3 DNA reads TGTGCCAGCTCACCGCTAGGGGATGAAGCTTTCTTT.

The V call is TRBV18, the J call TRBJ1-1; D is unclear. The CDR3 has 13 residues. The V end was cut by 4 bases, the J end by 7 bases, with 13 bases between. Per the germline V gene, CDR1 is KGHSH and CDR2 is LQKENI. The CDR3 here is CASSQAVGFEAFF. In nucleotides, the CDR3 is TGTGCCAGCTCACAAGCGGTGGGCTTTGAAGCTTTCTTT.

The chain uses TRBV27 and TRBJ2-7; D call uncertain. Trimming removed 11 bases at V and 0 bases at J, with 8 bases between. The CDR3 has 11 amino acids. Germline V gene lookup returns CDR1 MNHEY and CDR2 SMNVEV (reference sequence). CDR3 protein: CALDDSYEQYF. CDR3 nucleotides: TGTGCCCTAGATGACTCCTACGAGCAGTACTTC.

The CDR3 DNA is TGTGCCAGCAGCCCCTACCAGGCCTCCTACAATGAGCAGTTCTTC. This sequence encodes CASSPYQASYNEQFF. This chain links TRBV7-3 with TRBJ2-1; D uncertain. The CDR3 loop spans 15 amino acids. The V end lost 5 bases, the J end lost 0 bases, and 11 bases lay between the germline ends. Germline-derived CDR1 and CDR2 are SGHTA and FQGTGA.

This chain connects TRBV5-1 to TRBJ1-1; no clear D. V was cut by 0 bases and J by 0 bases, with 6 bases left in between. This CDR3 has 14 amino acids. The germline V gene encodes CDR1 SGHRS and CDR2 YFSETQ. CDR3: CASSLVQLNTEAFF. The CDR3 coding sequence is TGCGCCAGCAGCTTGGTGCAGTTGAACACTGAAGCTTTCTTT.

The chain recombines TRBV5-6 with TRBJ1-5, with a weak D call TRBD1 (5 bases). Looked up from germline, CDR1 is SGHDT and CDR2 is YYEEEE. The length of the CDR3 is 15 residues. Trimming pared 1 base from V and 6 bases from J, leaving 14 bases between. The CDR3 DNA reads as TGTGCCAGCAGCTTGAAAAGGGGTGAGCCTCAGCCCCAGCATTTT. It yields the protein CASSLKRGEPQPQHF. The complete variable domain, with remaining parts taken from reference TRBV5-6 and TRBJ1-5, reads DAGVTQSPTHLIKTRGQQVTLRCSPKSGHDTVSWYQQALGQGPQFIFQYYEEEERQRGNFPDRFSGHQFPNYSSELNVNALLLGDSALYLCASSLKRGEPQPQHFGDGTRLSIL.

In DNA, the CDR3 is TGTGCCAGCAGCTTAGGCAAAGCGGGAGTCCCCTCTGGGGCCAACGTCCTGACTTTC. Its translation: CASSLGKAGVPSGANVLTF. V and J are TRBV7-6 and TRBJ2-6, with 8 bases matching TRBD2. Trimming took 1 base from V and 0 from J; bases not matched to a gene: 8. The CDR3 is made up of 19 amino acids. Germline CDR1 SGHVS, CDR2 FNYEAQ.

DNA for the CDR3: TGTGCCATCAGTTTGGGGACTAGCGGCAATGAGCAGTTCTTC. Its translation: CAISLGTSGNEQFF. The gene calls are TRBV10-3 and TRBJ2-1, with 11 bases identical to TRBD2. The V gene's germline CDR1 is ENHRY and CDR2 SYGVKD. The J segment lost 6 bases and the V segment lost 5 bases, leaving 3 bases of the junction unmatched. The length of the CDR3 is 14 residues.

The chain links TRBV28 to TRBJ1-2; possible D gene TRBD1, 5 bases. Looked up from germline, CDR1 is MDHEN and CDR2 is SYDVKM. The CDR3 consists of 14 residues. V shed 6 bases and J shed 3 bases, with 14 bases lying between them. As DNA, the CDR3 is TGTGCCAGCAGACCTAGGTCGGGGGACTATGGCTACACCTTC. Translation: CASRPRSGDYGYTF.

The V and J genes are TRBV6-5 and TRBJ1-4; D unresolved. The V gene's germline CDR1 is MNHEY and CDR2 SVGAGI. The CDR3 extends over 13 amino acids. V lost 10 bases and J lost 2, with 11 bases in between. CDR3 bases: TGTGCCACCGGTGTTCGGACTAATGAAAAACTGTTTTTT. Translated: CATGVRTNEKLFF.